Following are 14 T cell receptor beta chains from one sample sequenced in a study of blood T cells in healthy people across ages. A J-beta primer mix and a sample-barcoded 5' primer were used in a second PCR of about 7 to 12 cycles. TCRdb passed the 5' RACE reads through MiXCR, listing each CDR3 protein once. The sample holds about 1.5 million distinct CDR3 sequences, approximately 42% seen once. The sequencing input was blood. Every receptor here comes from a woman aged 18 to 35 in good health.

The V and J genes are TRBV20-1 and TRBJ1-2, with a weak D call TRBD1 (6 bases). The V end was cut by 1 base, the J end by 7 bases, with 22 bases between. This CDR3 region has 16 residues. The germline V gene has CDR1 DFQATT and CDR2 SNEGSKA (reference sequence). The CDR3 region has the DNA TGCAGTGCTAGAGTTCCAACAACAATACAGGGTTGTGGCTACACCTTC. This encodes CSARVPTTIQGCGYTF.

A word on this clonotype: Compared with germline, one end of the junction differs, possibly owing to a read error. The chain carries TRBV9 and TRBJ2-1; D is undetermined. CDR3 length: 11 residues. Germline V gene lookup returns CDR1 SGDLS and CDR2 YYNGEE. CDR3 DNA sequence: TGTGCCAGCAGCCCCCTCAATGAGCGGTTCTTC. Translation: CASSPLNERFF.

This clonotype was picked up a small number of times. This chain joins TRBV9 and TRBJ2-3, with D unresolved. V lost 2 bases, J lost 0 bases, and 7 bases lay in between. Germline CDR1 reads SGDLS; CDR2 reads YYNGEE. The length of the CDR3 is 14 residues. The CDR3 is CASSVPGSTDTQYF. CDR3 nucleotide sequence: TGTGCCAGCAGCGTTCCCGGGAGCACAGATACGCAGTATTTT.

The sample holds a few counts of this clonotype. The chain recombines TRBV7-2 with TRBJ2-7; 9 bases match TRBD2. The CDR3 runs to 14 residues. V was clipped by 3 bases and J by 9 bases; unmatched bases: 9. CDR1 and CDR2 from the germline V gene are SGHTA and FQGNSA. Here the CDR3 reads CASSFSSGETGQYF. The CDR3 DNA sequence: TGTGCCAGCAGCTTTTCTAGCGGGGAAACCGGGCAGTACTTC.

The table lists this clonotype with a few counts. The chain recombines TRBV5-8 with TRBJ2-1, with a possible D match to TRBD2 (6 bases). CDR1 is SGHTS and CDR2 is YDEGEE in the germline V gene. This CDR3 is 15 amino acids long. V lost 6 bases, J lost 0 bases, and 13 bases lay in between. The CDR3 spells CASTSGDSSYNEQFF. CDR3 bases: TGTGCCAGCACCTCGGGGGACTCCTCCTACAATGAGCAGTTCTTC.

This chain connects TRBV11-2 to TRBJ2-1; TRBD1 is a possible D gene (5 bases). The J call is in doubt because the DNA end fits TRBJ2-7 better. CDR1 is SGHAT and CDR2 is FQNNGV in the germline V gene. This CDR3 has 14 amino acids. This CDR3 is CASSLGTQGNEQYF. The CDR3 coding sequence is TGTGCCAGCAGCTTAGGGACCCAGGGCAATGAGCAGTACTTC.

The genes are TRBV5-1 and TRBJ2-5; a possible D gene is TRBD2 (6 bases). V dropped 0 bases and J dropped 0 bases, with 9 bases sitting between them. The CDR3 covers 15 residues. Germline V gives CDR1 SGHRS, CDR2 YFSETQ. The CDR3 sequence: CASSLGIADQETQYF. As DNA, the CDR3 is TGCGCCAGCAGCTTGGGCATAGCGGACCAAGAGACCCAGTACTTC.

This rearrangement joins TRBV10-3 to TRBJ1-2, with D possibly being TRBD1 (5 bases). V was trimmed by 3 bases and J by 8 bases, leaving 13 bases between them. CDR3 size: 13 residues. The germline gives CDR1 ENHRY, CDR2 SYGVKD. CDR3 DNA sequence: TGTGCCATCAGTGATTCGGGGACGAGCGGCTACACCTTC. It yields the protein CAISDSGTSGYTF.

The chain couples TRBV18 to TRBJ1-1, with D unresolved. Germline V gene data show CDR1 as KGHSH and CDR2 as LQKENI. The CDR3 length is 14 residues. V lost 3 bases to trimming and J lost 1 base, with 9 bases between them. The CDR3 coding sequence is TGTGCCAGCTCACCCTCGACAACGAACACTGAAGCTTTCTTT. Translating gives CASSPSTTNTEAFF.

There are a few counts of this clonotype. CDR3 in amino acids: CAISEVEGIYGYTF. In nucleotides, the CDR3 is TGTGCCATCAGTGAGGTGGAAGGGATCTATGGCTACACCTTC. The gene calls are TRBV10-3 and TRBJ1-2; no definite D call. CDR1 ENHRY and CDR2 SYGVKD come from the germline V gene. The CDR3 runs 14 residues. V was clipped by 2 bases and J by 4 bases, with 11 bases between them.

This clonotype occurred a few times. The chain links TRBV14 to TRBJ2-5; no clear D gene. The V gene's germline CDR1 is SGHDN and CDR2 FVKESK. The CDR3 runs to 15 residues. Deletions cut 3 bases from V and 4 bases from J, with 15 bases between. In DNA, the CDR3 is TGTGCCAGCAGCCACCTAACCACCCTTCGAGAGACCCAGTACTTC. As protein: CASSHLTTLRETQYF.

The chain is built from TRBV7-8 and TRBJ1-2, with 7 bases identical to TRBD1. With V trimmed by 5 bases and J by 6 bases, 9 bases remained unmatched. Germline CDR1 reads SGHVS; CDR2 reads FQNEAQ. The CDR3 contains 14 residues. The CDR3 here is CASSPTTGDHGYTF. The CDR3 DNA sequence: TGTGCCAGCAGCCCTACCACAGGGGATCATGGCTACACCTTC.

Worth noting for this clonotype: Germline is not matched at one junction end, which may reflect a read error. The V and J genes are TRBV7-7 and TRBJ2-2, with a possible D match to TRBD1 (5 bases). Germline V CDR1 and CDR2: SSHAT, FNYEAQ (reference sequence). The CDR3 loop spans 16 amino acids. CDR3 region: CASSPTSTESTGELFF. In DNA, the CDR3 is TGTGCTAGCAGCCCTACATCGACAGAGAGTACCGGGGAGCTGTTTTTT.

CDR3 sequence: CASSDDDESPLHF. For the CDR3, the DNA is TGCGCCAGCAGCGATGACGACGAGTCACCCCTCCACTTT. This sequence joins TRBV5-1 and TRBJ1-6; no definite D call. Germline CDR1 is SGHRS and CDR2 is YFSETQ. CDR3 length equals 13 residues. V lost 4 bases and J 10 bases, leaving 12 bases between the germline ends. Filled out from reference TRBV5-1 and TRBJ1-6, the complete variable domain reads KAGVTQTPRYLIKTRGQQVTLSCSPISGHRSVSWYQQTPGQGLQFLFEYFSETQRNKGNFPGRFSGRQFSNSRSEMNVSTLELGDSALYLCASSDDDESPLHFGNGTRLTVT.